This is a list of T cell receptor beta chains from one sample in a study of blood T cell repertoires in COVID-19. Libraries were prepared by immunoSEQ multiplex PCR; TCRdb keeps only in-frame clonotypes and omits some of them. The profile shows 340,000 or so clones, more than 75% of them singletons. Sequencing was performed on peripheral blood. These receptors all come from a man in his fifties with active or convalescent COVID-19. Each CDR3 is given with its conserved first and last residue. D genes are given only for firm matches. Clone size appears in some rows only: once, few, many, or a class for an expanded clone.

v_call: TRBV5-5
j_call: TRBJ2-3
clone_size: NA
d_call: NA
cdr3_nt: TGTGCCAGCAGCTTGGCGAGCACAGATACGCAGTATTTT
cdr3_aa: CASSLASTDTQYF

v_call: TRBV4-1
j_call: TRBJ1-4
clone_size: NA
d_call: NA
cdr3_nt: TGCGCCAGCAGCCAACAGATGATTTCAACTAATGAAAAACTGTTTTTT
cdr3_aa: CASSQQMISTNEKLFF

v_call: TRBV19
j_call: TRBJ2-7
clone_size: NA
d_call: NA
cdr3_nt: TGTGCCAGTAGTGGCCAGGGCGGCGAGCAGTACTTC
cdr3_aa: CASSGQGGEQYF

v_call: TRBV5-5
j_call: TRBJ2-5
clone_size: once
d_call: TRBD1
cdr3_nt: TGTGCCAGCAGCTTGAGGGACAGGGGGCGAGAGACCCAGTACTTC
cdr3_aa: CASSLRDRGRETQYF

v_call: TRBV7-2
j_call: TRBJ2-5
clone_size: NA
d_call: NA
cdr3_nt: TGTGCCAGCAGCTTAGTGAGGTCTCGGTACCAAGAGACCCAGTACTTC
cdr3_aa: CASSLVRSRYQETQYF

v_call: TRBV5-1
j_call: TRBJ2-7
clone_size: NA
d_call: TRBD1
cdr3_nt: TGCGCCAGCAGCTTGGAGGTAGGGACAGGGTCCTACGAGCAGTACTTC
cdr3_aa: CASSLEVGTGSYEQYF

v_call: TRBV9
j_call: TRBJ2-2
clone_size: NA
d_call: NA
cdr3_nt: TGTGCCAGCAGCGTAGATCCAGGTTTTCGGTCCGGGGAGCTGTTTTTT
cdr3_aa: CASSVDPGFRSGELFF

v_call: TRBV3-1/TRBV3-2
j_call: TRBJ2-5
clone_size: few
d_call: TRBD2
cdr3_nt: TGTGCCAGCAGCCAAGATGGGTCAGCGGGGGGCCGGGGGACCCAGTACTTC
cdr3_aa: CASSQDGSAGGRGTQYF

v_call: TRBV4-1
j_call: TRBJ1-1
clone_size: NA
d_call: NA
cdr3_nt: TGCGCCAGCAGCCAAGGCTGGAGATCCTCTGAAGCTTTCTTT
cdr3_aa: CASSQGWRSSEAFF

v_call: TRBV6-2/TRBV6-3
j_call: TRBJ1-5
clone_size: few
d_call: NA
cdr3_nt: TGTGCCAGCAGTTACTCGAGCACAGTTTCAAGTCAGCCCCAGCATTTT
cdr3_aa: CASSYSSTVSSQPQHF

v_call: TRBV29-1
j_call: TRBJ1-4
clone_size: NA
d_call: NA
cdr3_nt: TGCAGCGTCGTGGAGGGGAAAAATCTGTTTTTT
cdr3_aa: CSVVEGKNLFF

v_call: TRBV30
j_call: TRBJ2-5
clone_size: NA
d_call: TRBD1
cdr3_nt: TGTGCCTGGAGTACAGGGGCCCAGTACTTC
cdr3_aa: CAWSTGAQYF

v_call: TRBV27
j_call: TRBJ2-1
clone_size: NA
d_call: NA
cdr3_nt: TGTGCCAGCAGACAACCGGGACTCGTTACCAATGAGCAGTTCTTC
cdr3_aa: CASRQPGLVTNEQFF

v_call: TRBV28
j_call: TRBJ1-5
clone_size: NA
d_call: NA
cdr3_nt: TGTGCCAGCAGTACCGGGAGTCGCAATCAGCCCCAGCATTTT
cdr3_aa: CASSTGSRNQPQHF

v_call: TRBV9
j_call: TRBJ1-6
clone_size: NA
d_call: NA
cdr3_nt: TGTGCCAGCAGCGTAGCCAGGGGAAATTCACCCCTCCACTTT
cdr3_aa: CASSVARGNSPLHF

v_call: TRBV2
j_call: TRBJ2-3
clone_size: NA
d_call: TRBD1
cdr3_nt: TGTGCCAGCAGTCAGGTTTGGACAGGGGTAGCCACAGATACGCAGTATTTT
cdr3_aa: CASSQVWTGVATDTQYF

v_call: TRBV18
j_call: TRBJ1-6
clone_size: few
d_call: TRBD1
cdr3_nt: TGTGCCAGCTCAGAGGGACAGCCGCTTAATAATTCACCCCTCCACTTT
cdr3_aa: CASSEGQPLNNSPLHF

v_call: TRBV3-1/TRBV3-2
j_call: TRBJ1-4
clone_size: once
d_call: TRBD1
cdr3_nt: TGTGCCAGCAGCCATACCGGGACAGGGGGCGAGGGGTCCGGAGAAAAACTGTTTTTT
cdr3_aa: CASSHTGTGGEGSGEKLFF

v_call: TRBV2
j_call: TRBJ1-2
clone_size: NA
d_call: NA
cdr3_nt: TGTGCCAGCAGTGATCGGTACGAGTATGGCTACACCTTC
cdr3_aa: CASSDRYEYGYTF

v_call: TRBV12-3/TRBV12-4
j_call: TRBJ1-3
clone_size: NA
d_call: TRBD1
cdr3_nt: TGTGCCAGCAGCGGACAGGGGGCCCACACCATATATTTT
cdr3_aa: CASSGQGAHTIYF

v_call: TRBV27
j_call: TRBJ1-1
clone_size: NA
d_call: TRBD1
cdr3_nt: TGTGCCAGCAGATCTGGACAGGGTAATCGGGGCACTGAAGCTTTCTTT
cdr3_aa: CASRSGQGNRGTEAFF

v_call: TRBV9
j_call: TRBJ1-5
clone_size: NA
d_call: NA
cdr3_nt: TGTGCCAGCAGCGTAGAGGGGCAGTGGGGTCAGCCCCAGCATTTT
cdr3_aa: CASSVEGQWGQPQHF

v_call: TRBV4-3
j_call: TRBJ1-2
clone_size: once
d_call: NA
cdr3_nt: TGCGCCAGCAGCCAAGGACAGATATACAATTCAGATGGCTACACCTTC
cdr3_aa: CASSQGQIYNSDGYTF

v_call: TRBV24-1
j_call: TRBJ1-5
clone_size: NA
d_call: NA
cdr3_nt: TGTGCCACCAGTGCACGAGGATATCAGCCCCAGCATTTT
cdr3_aa: CATSARGYQPQHF

v_call: TRBV9
j_call: TRBJ2-7
clone_size: NA
d_call: TRBD2
cdr3_nt: TGTGCCAGCAGCGTATCTAGCGGGATCCCCTACGAGCAGTACTTC
cdr3_aa: CASSVSSGIPYEQYF

v_call: TRBV19
j_call: TRBJ2-5
clone_size: NA
d_call: TRBD1
cdr3_nt: TGTGCCAGTAGTATAGGGGGGCAGGGGGCTGGAGAGACCCAGTACTTC
cdr3_aa: CASSIGGQGAGETQYF